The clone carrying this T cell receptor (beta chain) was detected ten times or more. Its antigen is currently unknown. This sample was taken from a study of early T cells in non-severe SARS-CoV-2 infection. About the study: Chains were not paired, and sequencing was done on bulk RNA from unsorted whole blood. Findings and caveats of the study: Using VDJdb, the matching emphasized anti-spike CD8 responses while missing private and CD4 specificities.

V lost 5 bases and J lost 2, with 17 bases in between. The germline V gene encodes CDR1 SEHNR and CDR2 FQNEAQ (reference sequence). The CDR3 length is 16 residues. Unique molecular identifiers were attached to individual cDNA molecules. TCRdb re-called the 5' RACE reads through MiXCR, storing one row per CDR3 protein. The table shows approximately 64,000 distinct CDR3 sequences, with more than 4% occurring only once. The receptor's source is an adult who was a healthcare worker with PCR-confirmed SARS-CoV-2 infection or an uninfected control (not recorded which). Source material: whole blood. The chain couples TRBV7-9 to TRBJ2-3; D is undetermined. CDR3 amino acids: CASSVGPPRFTDTQYF. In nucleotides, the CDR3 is TGTGCCAGCAGCGTCGGACCACCGCGATTCACAGATACGCAGTATTTT.